This T cell receptor beta chain is drawn from a study of blood T cell repertoires in COVID-19. This clone was seen a handful of times. Original processing methods: Reference gene primer amplification yielded estimated nucleated cell counts. Sequenced by immunoSEQ multiplex PCR; TCRdb stores in-frame clones only, minus some. V and J calls and clone size are those listed in that table; D and trimming were worked out from the DNA. Found here are about 220,000 clones, 82% of them singletons; the top ten hold 3% to 4%. The CDR3 runs 19 residues. Germline CDR1 is LNHDA and CDR2 is SQIVND (reference sequence). V was cut by 1 base and J by 4 bases, with 25 bases left in between. Participants, roughly 18 to 89 years old, spanned more than 20 US areas. Cohort placement rested on clinical history that participants reported themselves. Cohort 3 recovery required two negative PCRs, clearance, or symptom resolution.

This chain uses TRBV19 with TRBJ1-2, with D unclear. The sequenced sample consisted of PBMCs or T cells enriched from blood (not recorded which). This sequence originates from a woman aged 60-75 years who had recovered from COVID-19. CDR3: CASSIAPYDAGGRGYGYTF. The CDR3 coding sequence is TGTGCCAGTAGTATAGCCCCATATGACGCAGGAGGGCGCGGCTATGGCTACACCTTC.